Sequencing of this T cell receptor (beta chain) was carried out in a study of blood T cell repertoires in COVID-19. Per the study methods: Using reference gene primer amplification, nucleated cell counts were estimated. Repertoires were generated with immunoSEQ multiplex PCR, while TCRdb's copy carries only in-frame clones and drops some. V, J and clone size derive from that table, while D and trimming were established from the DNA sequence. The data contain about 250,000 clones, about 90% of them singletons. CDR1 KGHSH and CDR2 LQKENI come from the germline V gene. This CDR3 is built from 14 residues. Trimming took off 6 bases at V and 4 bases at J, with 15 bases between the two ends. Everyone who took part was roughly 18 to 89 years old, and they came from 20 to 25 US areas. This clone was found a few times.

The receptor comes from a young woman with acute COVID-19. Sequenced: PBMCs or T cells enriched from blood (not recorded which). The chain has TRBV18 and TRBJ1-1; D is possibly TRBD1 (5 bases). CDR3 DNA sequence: TGTGCCAGCTCCGAAAACGGGAGGGGCACTGAAGCTTTCTTT. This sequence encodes CASSENGRGTEAFF.